This T cell receptor (beta chain) was identified during a study of shared clonotypes between healthy human individuals. V was shortened by 1 base and J by 0 bases, with 7 bases between the two germline ends. CDR3 length equals 16 residues. Germline CDR1 and CDR2: SEHNR and FQNEAQ (reference sequence). To note about this clone: Its antigen remains unknown.

Here immunoSEQ multiplex PCR was the method, and the copy in TCRdb shows in-frame clones only, minus some. Of about 960,000 clones in the sample, less than 85% are singletons; the top ten hold about 1.5%. Whole-study results and caveats: Of the naive CD4 clonotypes, 4% to 5% were shared across a few donors. Sequencing depth was predicted to influence how clonotypes are shared among donors.

Sequenced input: memory CD4+ T cells sorted from blood. The sample's subset: CD45RA-negative fraction. The TCR comes from a young man in good health. The chain recombines TRBV7-9 with TRBJ2-6, with D uncertain. The CDR3 nucleotides read TGTGCCAGCAGCTTAGTGGGGATCTCTGGGGCCAACGTCCTGACTTTC. Translation: CASSLVGISGANVLTF. The full variable domain, in which reference TRBV7-9 and TRBJ2-6 provide the parts outside the CDR3, is DTGVSQNPRHKITKRGQNVTFRCDPISEHNRLYWYRQTLGQGPEFLTYFQNEAQLEKSRLLSDRFSAERPKGSFSTLEIQRTEQGDSAMYLCASSLVGISGANVLTFGAGSRLTVL.